What follows are 32 T cell receptor beta chains derived from one specimen sequenced in a study of blood T cell repertoires in COVID-19. TCRdb's table, derived via immunoSEQ multiplex PCR, lists solely in-frame clones and lacks some. Of 250,000 to 300,000 clones detected, approximately 89% appear once; the ten largest clones hold 2% to 2.5%. The material sequenced was peripheral blood. These receptor sequences come from a woman aged 25-40 years with COVID-19, enrolled during active disease.

This chain joins TRBV5-6 and TRBJ2-5; D is perhaps TRBD1 (5 bases). V shed 4 bases and J shed 5 bases, with 18 bases lying between them. CDR1 and CDR2 from the germline V gene are SGHDT and YYEEEE. The CDR3 has 15 residues. The CDR3, as DNA: TGTGCCAGCAGCGCCGGCTCAGGGAAGTACGAGACCCAGTACTTC. This sequence encodes CASSAGSGKYETQYF.

The chain joins TRBV11-2 to TRBJ1-3, with 8 bases that match TRBD1. V lost 5 bases and J lost 0; bases outside the gene matches: 15. CDR1 is SGHAT, CDR2 FQNNGV, per germline. The CDR3 is made up of 19 amino acids. CDR3 sequence reads: CASSEGGQVWWSSGNTIYF. CDR3 sequence (DNA): TGTGCCAGCAGCGAAGGGGGACAGGTTTGGTGGAGCTCTGGAAACACCATATATTTT.

J is TRBJ2-1 and V is TRBV7-9; tentatively, D is TRBD2 (6 bases). Trimming removed 4 bases from V and 12 bases from J, with 16 bases in between. This CDR3 has 13 amino acids. Germline CDR1 SEHNR, CDR2 FQNEAQ (reference sequence). The CDR3 is CASSSPGLMWQFF. CDR3 nucleotide sequence: TGTGCCAGCAGCTCCCCGGGACTGATGTGGCAGTTCTTC.

The chain couples TRBV5-1 to TRBJ1-3, with 7 bases aligning to TRBD1. The germline V gene has CDR1 SGHRS and CDR2 YFSETQ. J was trimmed by 4 bases and V by 4 bases; bases with no gene match: 8. The CDR3 is 15 residues long. Written as DNA, the CDR3 is TGCGCCAGCAGCCTGGAGGGGGCTGGAGGAAACACCATATATTTT. Translated, it gives CASSLEGAGGNTIYF.

This sequence joins TRBV18 and TRBJ1-4, with D maybe TRBD1 (5 bases). With 3 bases removed from V and 15 bases from J, the gap between germline ends came to 14 bases. The germline CDR1 and CDR2 sequences are KGHSH and LQKENI. This CDR3 has 12 amino acids. The CDR3 region has the DNA TGTGCCAGCTCACCCCTTAACCGGGACTTGTTTTTT. Its translation is CASSPLNRDLFF.

CDR3 sequence (DNA): TGTGCCAGCAGCCCCGGGACAGTTAACTATGGCTACACCTTC. It specifies CASSPGTVNYGYTF. The chain recombines TRBV7-2 with TRBJ1-2, with 7 bases that match TRBD1. The V and J ends lost 5 bases and 1 base, in that order; junction bases with no gene match: 4. The CDR3 covers 14 residues. Germline V gives CDR1 SGHTA, CDR2 FQGNSA.

V is TRBV18 and J is TRBJ2-7; TRBD1 matches at 9 bases. J gave up 3 bases and V 5 bases, and 8 bases lay outside the gene matches. Per germline, CDR1 KGHSH and CDR2 LQKENI. The CDR3 loop spans 15 amino acids. The CDR3 loop reads CASSAGTGSSYEQYF. The DNA of the CDR3 is TGTGCCAGCTCAGCCGGGACAGGGAGTAGCTACGAGCAGTACTTC. Full variable domain (outside the CDR3, taken from reference TRBV18 and TRBJ2-7): NAGVMQNPRHLVRRRGQEARLRCSPMKGHSHVYWYRQLPEEGLKFMVYLQKENIIDESGMPKERFSAEFPKEGPSILRIQQVVRGDSAAYFCASSAGTGSSYEQYFGPGTRLTVT.

This clone was seen just once. This chain links TRBV6-2 or TRBV6-3 with TRBJ2-1; 8 positions agree with TRBD2. The CDR3 extends over 17 amino acids. The V and J ends lost 6 bases and 5 bases, in that order; junction bases with no gene match: 15. Looked up from germline, CDR1 is MNHEY and CDR2 is SVGEGT. CDR3 bases: TGTGCCAGCAGCTTGCTGGGTGGGACTAGGGAGAACAATGAGCAGTTCTTC. It encodes CASSLLGGTRENNEQFF.

The chain carries TRBV7-3 and TRBJ1-1; 9 positions agree with TRBD1. Germline CDR1 is SGHTA and CDR2 is FQGTGA. The CDR3 is 20 amino acids. The V and J ends lost 5 bases and 5 bases, in that order; junction bases with no gene match: 24. CDR3 in DNA: TGTGCCAGCAGCCCAACCCCTCAAGCCGTCGGGACAGGGCGGGCTACTGAAGCTTTCTTT. This codes for CASSPTPQAVGTGRATEAFF. The whole variable domain, remainder taken from reference TRBV7-3 and TRBJ1-1, is GAGVSQTPSNKVTEKGKYVELRCDPISGHTALYWYRQSLGQGPEFLIYFQGTGAADDSGLPNDRFFAVRPEGSVSTLKIQRTERGDSAVYLCASSPTPQAVGTGRATEAFFGQGTRLTVV.

The chain couples TRBV28 to TRBJ2-2; D not certain. Germline V gene lookup returns CDR1 MDHEN and CDR2 SYDVKM. Trimming removed 11 bases at V and 6 bases at J, with 13 bases between. The CDR3 length is 12 residues. The CDR3 is CASSEMAGELFF. The CDR3, as DNA: TGTGCCTCCTCGGAGATGGCCGGGGAGCTGTTTTTT.

This clone was observed at least ten times. This rearrangement joins TRBV2 to TRBJ1-2, with TRBD1 matching 8 bases. The V segment lost 4 bases and the J segment 8 bases; nucleotides outside the gene matches: 9. This CDR3 has 14 residues. Germline V gene lookup returns CDR1 SNHLY and CDR2 FYNNEI. In DNA form, the CDR3 reads TGTGCCAGCAGTGGTAGGCAGGGGGCGAGCGGCTACACCTTC. It translates to CASSGRQGASGYTF.

The gene calls are TRBV6-6 and TRBJ1-4; the match to TRBD1 covers 10 bases. The CDR3 has 16 residues. Germline V lookup: CDR1 MNHNY, CDR2 SVGAGI (reference sequence). J gave up 5 bases and V 2 bases, and 5 bases lay outside the gene matches. CDR3 DNA: TGTGCCAGCAGTTACGGGACAGGGGCCCGGAATGAAAAACTGTTTTTT. Protein: CASSYGTGARNEKLFF.

This chain joins TRBV14 and TRBJ1-1, with 10 bases matching TRBD1. The CDR3 spans 16 residues. V was clipped by 3 bases and J by 5 bases; unmatched bases: 9. The germline V gene encodes CDR1 SGHDN and CDR2 FVKESK. DNA of the CDR3: TGTGCCAGCAGCCACCGAGCGGGACAGGGGAGGACTGAAGCTTTCTTT. Translating it yields CASSHRAGQGRTEAFF.

The genes are TRBV27 and TRBJ2-2; D remains unclear. V was trimmed by 2 bases and J by 6 bases, leaving 4 bases between them. CDR1 and CDR2 (germline): MNHEY, SMNVEV (reference sequence). This CDR3 spans 12 amino acids. The CDR3 loop is CASSLPSGELFF. In DNA, the CDR3 is TGTGCCAGCAGTTTACCCTCCGGGGAGCTGTTTTTT.

The chain carries TRBV21-1 and TRBJ1-2. TRBV21-1 is a pseudogene. This CDR3 comprises 12 residues. CDR3 protein: CASSRPPGGYTF. CDR3 sequence (DNA): TGTGCCAGCAGCAGACCCCCGGGAGGCTACACCTTC.

The chain couples TRBV7-9 to TRBJ2-2; 10 nucleotides agree with TRBD1. Per germline, CDR1 SEHNR and CDR2 FQNEAQ (reference sequence). The V and J ends lost 5 bases and 3 bases, in that order; junction bases with no gene match: 12. The CDR3 runs 18 residues. The CDR3 bases are TGTGCCAGCAGCCCTCTCCGGGACAGGGGCCTCTACACCGGGGAGCTGTTTTTT. It encodes CASSPLRDRGLYTGELFF.

This clone has just a few counts. Because the CDR3's place on the DNA is in doubt, the DNA is left out and the CDR3 is given as listed by TCRdb. The V gene is TRBV27, the J gene TRBJ1-1; the D call TRBD1 from the table was never checked on the DNA. The CDR3 spans 13 residues, counting both ends. CDR1 MNHEY and CDR2 SMNVEV come from the germline V gene (reference sequence). CDR3 sequence reads: CASSSSPGGKAFF.

The CDR3 protein is CASSAGGNSYEQYF. The CDR3 region has the DNA TGTGCCAGCTCGGCAGGGGGCAACTCCTACGAGCAGTACTTC. The chain uses TRBV18 and TRBJ2-7; TRBD1 matches at 8 bases. The CDR3 sequence is 14 residues long. The germline gives CDR1 KGHSH, CDR2 LQKENI. With 6 bases clipped from V and 0 bases from J, the junction kept 4 bases outside the gene matches.

This clone appeared once. J is TRBJ1-2 and V is TRBV5-6; D remains ambiguous. Germline V gene sequence: CDR1 SGHDT, CDR2 YYEEEE. This CDR3 has 15 amino acids. Trimming took 3 bases from V and 5 from J, leaving 17 bases between them. The CDR3 is CASSSGFPGVYGYTF. Here the CDR3 DNA reads TGTGCCAGCAGCTCGGGCTTCCCCGGGGTGTATGGCTACACCTTC.

The rearrangement links TRBV19 to TRBJ1-2; no clear D. V lost 5 bases and J 8 bases, leaving 9 bases between the germline ends. The CDR3 runs to 11 residues. CDR1 and CDR2 from the germline V gene are LNHDA and SQIVND (reference sequence). The DNA for the CDR3 is TGTGCCAGTAGTCGCTCTAGAGGCTACACCTTC. As protein: CASSRSRGYTF.

This sequence joins TRBV12-3 or TRBV12-4 and TRBJ1-2, with D uncertain. The CDR3 runs to 13 residues. Trimming took off 5 bases at V and 8 bases at J, with 15 bases between the two ends. This chain's CDR3 is CASSPDGGLGYTF. In nucleotides, the CDR3 is TGTGCCAGCAGTCCCGACGGAGGCTTGGGCTACACCTTC.

The genes are TRBV10-3 and TRBJ2-4; weak D call: TRBD2 (6 bases). V was shortened by 0 bases and J by 1 base, with 16 bases between the two germline ends. The CDR3 runs to 18 residues. Germline V CDR1 and CDR2: ENHRY, SYGVKD. Here the CDR3 DNA reads TGTGCCATCAGTGAGTCATTACCGGGAGCCGTTGCCAAAAACATTCAGTACTTC. This gives the protein CAISESLPGAVAKNIQYF.

This chain uses TRBV2 with TRBJ2-5; 9 nucleotides match TRBD1. The CDR3 is made up of 14 amino acids. Per the germline V gene, CDR1 is SNHLY and CDR2 is FYNNEI. The V and J ends lost 6 bases and 3 bases, in that order; junction bases with no gene match: 5. CDR3: CASSYRQGEETQYF. DNA of the CDR3: TGTGCCAGCAGCTATCGACAGGGGGAAGAGACCCAGTACTTC.

The V call is TRBV5-1, the J call TRBJ1-1; TRBD1 agrees at 7 bases. The V and J ends lost 4 bases and 0 bases, in that order; junction bases with no gene match: 6. This CDR3 spans 15 amino acids. Germline-derived CDR1 and CDR2 are SGHRS and YFSETQ. The CDR3 bases are TGCGCCAGCAGCACCACAGGGGATGTGAACACTGAAGCTTTCTTT. It translates to CASSTTGDVNTEAFF.

This clone was observed a single time. The CDR3 protein is CASSRWGGNEAFF. The CDR3, as DNA: TGTGCCAGCAGTCGCTGGGGGGGGAATGAAGCTTTCTTT. J is TRBJ1-1 and V is TRBV2; a weak D match, TRBD1 (5 bases). The length of the CDR3 is 13 residues. CDR1 and CDR2 (germline): SNHLY, FYNNEI. The germline V and J ends were trimmed by 5 bases and 7 bases, with 14 bases remaining between them.

This rearrangement joins TRBV12-3 or TRBV12-4 to TRBJ1-1; a weak D match, TRBD1 (5 bases). Between the trimmed V and J ends, which lost 3 bases and 5 bases, there was a span of 10 bases. The CDR3 is made up of 13 amino acids. The CDR3 region is CASSLHGGTEAFF. Here the CDR3 DNA reads TGTGCCAGCAGTTTGCACGGGGGAACTGAAGCTTTCTTT.

CDR3 protein: CAGSREKGQPQHF. CDR3 DNA: TGTGCCGGAAGCAGGGAAAAAGGTCAGCCCCAGCATTTT. The rearrangement joins TRBV19 to TRBJ1-5; TRBD1 might be the D (5 bases). V lost 11 bases and J 6 bases, leaving 17 bases between the germline ends. This CDR3 is built from 13 residues. CDR1 is LNHDA, CDR2 SQIVND, per germline (reference sequence).

The rearrangement uses TRBV2 and TRBJ1-2; the match to TRBD1 covers 10 bases. The germline V gene encodes CDR1 SNHLY and CDR2 FYNNEI. The CDR3 is 14 residues long. With 4 bases clipped from V and 3 bases from J, the junction kept 2 bases outside the gene matches. The CDR3 bases are TGTGCCAGCAGTGTTGGGACAGGGGACTATGGCTACACCTTC. Its translation: CASSVGTGDYGYTF.

The J gene is TRBJ1-1, the V gene TRBV28; D possibly corresponds to TRBD1 (5 bases). This CDR3 has 14 residues. Trimming left V 3 bases short and J 3 bases short, with 11 bases between. CDR1 and CDR2 from the germline V gene are MDHEN and SYDVKM. CDR3 amino acids: CASSFRGTYTEAFF. CDR3 nucleotides: TGTGCCAGCAGTTTTCGGGGGACTTACACTGAAGCTTTCTTT.

The chain uses TRBV28 and TRBJ1-5; TRBD1 aligns across 9 bases. This CDR3 region has 12 residues. Per germline, CDR1 MDHEN and CDR2 SYDVKM. The J segment lost 12 bases and the V segment lost 6 bases, leaving 6 bases of the junction unmatched. The chain's CDR3 is CASRTGTGYQHF. In DNA, the CDR3 is TGTGCCAGCAGGACCGGGACAGGGTACCAGCATTTT.

V is TRBV11-2 and J is TRBJ2-7, with TRBD2 as a possible D gene (6 bases). From germline, CDR1 is SGHAT and CDR2 FQNNGV. V lost 1 base, J lost 0 bases, and 13 bases lay in between. This CDR3 has 16 amino acids. As DNA, the CDR3 is TGTGCCAGCAGCTTAGGTTTTAGCGGTAGCTCCTACGAGCAGTACTTC. Protein sequence: CASSLGFSGSSYEQYF.

The J gene is TRBJ1-1, the V gene TRBV2; TRBD1 is a possible D gene (5 bases). Looked up from germline, CDR1 is SNHLY and CDR2 is FYNNEI. This CDR3 contains 14 residues. The V gene lost 7 bases and the J gene lost 1 base, with 13 bases spanning the gap. The CDR3 here is CASIAETANTEAFF. The DNA of the CDR3 is TGTGCCAGCATAGCCGAGACAGCGAACACTGAAGCTTTCTTT. Filled out from reference TRBV2 and TRBJ1-1, the complete variable domain reads EPEVTQTPSHQVTQMGQEVILRCVPISNHLYFYWYRQILGQKVEFLVSFYNNEISEKSEIFDDQFSVERPDGSNFTLKIRSTKLEDSAMYFCASIAETANTEAFFGQGTRLTVV.